This T cell receptor beta chain was retrieved from a study of response to subunit inactivated influenza vaccine. MiXCR was run by TCRdb on the RT-PCR reads, yielding one entry per CDR3 protein. The sample has roughly 780,000 distinct CDR3 sequences, around 20% seen once. This CDR3 is built from 13 residues. Trimming took 3 bases from V and 2 from J; bases not matched to a gene: 4. Germline V gene data show CDR1 as DFQATT and CDR2 as SNEGSKA (reference sequence). The chain carries TRBV20-1 and TRBJ2-7, with TRBD2 matching over 7 bases. The receptor was isolated from a man in his forties or fifties who received an inactivated influenza vaccine. Sequencing was performed on PBMCs from blood, taken about 5 days after vaccination. The DNA for the CDR3 is TGCAGTGCTAGGGGTCGGGGGGCCTACGAGCAGTACTTC. Translation: CSARGRGAYEQYF.